This entry is about one T cell receptor beta chain. The data derive from a study of blood T cell repertoires in COVID-19. Using immunoSEQ multiplex PCR, the repertoire was profiled, and TCRdb retains in-frame clones only, with some absent. Of approximately 150,000 clones listed, about 86% are singletons. The V gene end was trimmed by 5 bases and the J gene end by 0 bases; junction bases not matched to a gene: 7. CDR3 size: 17 residues. From germline, CDR1 is SGHAT and CDR2 FQNNGV. The TCR sequence derives from a man between 70 and 80 years old with acute or convalescent COVID-19. Material: peripheral blood. The chain couples TRBV11-2 to TRBJ2-4; 10 bases match TRBD1. In DNA form, the CDR3 reads TGTGCCAGCAGCCACCGGGACAGGGGACTAGCCAAAAACATTCAGTACTTC. Protein product: CASSHRDRGLAKNIQYF.